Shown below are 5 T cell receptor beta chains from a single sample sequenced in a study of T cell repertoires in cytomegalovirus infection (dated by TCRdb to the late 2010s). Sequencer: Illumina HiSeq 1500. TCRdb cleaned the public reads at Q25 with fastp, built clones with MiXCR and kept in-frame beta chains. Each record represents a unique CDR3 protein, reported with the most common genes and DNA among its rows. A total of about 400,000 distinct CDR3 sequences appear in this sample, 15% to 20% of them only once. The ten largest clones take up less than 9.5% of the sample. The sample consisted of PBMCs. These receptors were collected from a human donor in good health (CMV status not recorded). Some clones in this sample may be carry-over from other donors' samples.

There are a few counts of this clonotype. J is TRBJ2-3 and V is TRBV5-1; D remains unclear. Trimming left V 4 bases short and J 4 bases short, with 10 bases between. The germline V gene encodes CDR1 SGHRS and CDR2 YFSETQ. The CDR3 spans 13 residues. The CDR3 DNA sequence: TGCGCCAGCAGCCAAAACCCCCCAGATACGCAGTATTTT. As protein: CASSQNPPDTQYF.

The CDR3 is CASSLGGWAFF. CDR3 nucleotide sequence: TGTGCCAGCAGTTTGGGGGGGTGGGCTTTCTTT. The rearrangement links TRBV12-3 or TRBV12-4 to TRBJ1-1; weak D call: TRBD1 (5 bases). V lost 3 bases and J 11 bases, leaving 10 bases between the germline ends. The CDR3 extends over 11 amino acids.

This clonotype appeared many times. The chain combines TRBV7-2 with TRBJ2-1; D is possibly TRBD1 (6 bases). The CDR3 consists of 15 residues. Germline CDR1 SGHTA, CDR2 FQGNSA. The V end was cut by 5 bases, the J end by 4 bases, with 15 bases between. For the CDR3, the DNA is TGTGCCAGCAGCCTTTCGGGGACACCTTACAATGAGCAGTTCTTC. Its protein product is CASSLSGTPYNEQFF.

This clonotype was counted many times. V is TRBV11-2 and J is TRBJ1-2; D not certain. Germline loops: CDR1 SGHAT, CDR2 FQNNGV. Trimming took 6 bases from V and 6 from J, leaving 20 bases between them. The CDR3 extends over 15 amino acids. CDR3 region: CASRPPGKKIDGYTF. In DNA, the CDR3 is TGTGCCAGCAGACCTCCGGGGAAGAAGATTGATGGCTACACCTTC.

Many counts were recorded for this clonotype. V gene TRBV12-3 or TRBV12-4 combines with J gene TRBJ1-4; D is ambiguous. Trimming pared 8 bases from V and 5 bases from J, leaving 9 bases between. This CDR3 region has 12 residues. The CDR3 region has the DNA TGTGCCAGCTCCCCAGGAAATGAAAAACTGTTTTTT. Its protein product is CASSPGNEKLFF.